This TCR beta chain derives from a study of blood T cell repertoires in COVID-19. Source study methods: From reference gene primer amplification, estimates of nucleated cell counts were derived. Some clones are missing from TCRdb's copy, which holds only in-frame ones; the method was immunoSEQ multiplex PCR. Clone size and V and J calls were adopted from that table, with D and trimming inferred from the DNA. The sample has some 81,000 clones; over 90% are singletons. Trimming left V 5 bases short and J 0 bases short, with 20 bases between. Looked up from germline, CDR1 is MGHRA and CDR2 is YSYEKL. The CDR3 is 17 amino acids.

The specimen sequenced was peripheral blood. J is TRBJ2-7 and V is TRBV4-1; D is perhaps TRBD1 (6 bases). The receptor was isolated from a human donor with active COVID-19. The donor label of this sample is uncertain. DNA of the CDR3: TGCGCCAGCAGCGCGGACACCACCGACAGGTTCTCCTACGAGCAGTACTTC. This codes for CASSADTTDRFSYEQYF.